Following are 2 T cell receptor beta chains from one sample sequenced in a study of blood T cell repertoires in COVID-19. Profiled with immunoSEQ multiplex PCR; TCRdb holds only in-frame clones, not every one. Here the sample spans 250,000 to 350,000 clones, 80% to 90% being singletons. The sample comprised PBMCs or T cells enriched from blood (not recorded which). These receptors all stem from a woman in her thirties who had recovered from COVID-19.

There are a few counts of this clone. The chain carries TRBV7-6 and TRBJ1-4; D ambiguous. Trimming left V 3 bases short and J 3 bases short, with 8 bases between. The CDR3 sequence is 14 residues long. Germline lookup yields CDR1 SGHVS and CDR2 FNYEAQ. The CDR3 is CASSLSSSNEKLFF. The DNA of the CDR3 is TGTGCCAGCAGCTTGTCGAGTTCTAATGAAAAACTGTTTTTT.

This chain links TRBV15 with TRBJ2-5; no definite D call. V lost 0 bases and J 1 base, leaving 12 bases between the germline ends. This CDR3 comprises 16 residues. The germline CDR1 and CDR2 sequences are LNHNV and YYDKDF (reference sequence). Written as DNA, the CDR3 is TGTGCCACCAGCAGAGATCAAAACTACCTCCAAGAGACCCAGTACTTC. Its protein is CATSRDQNYLQETQYF.